Below are 22 T cell receptor beta chains sequenced from a single sample in a study of CD8+ T cells in alopecia areata. Treatment meaning: oral pan-JAK inhibitor, 5-10 mg twice daily. RNA extraction was followed by reverse transcription into cDNA, which acted as the sequencing template. TCRdb keeps only in-frame clones here, not all; method: immunoSEQ multiplex PCR. In the table there are about 290,000 clones, over 45% of which are singletons. This specimen consisted of CD4+ T cells sorted from blood, obtained at week 24, from a patient treated with tofacitinib. These receptors all stem from a human donor with alopecia areata.

This clone was counted only a few times. This sequence joins TRBV23-1 and TRBJ2-7; possible D gene TRBD1, 6 bases. TRBV23-1 carries the ORF label, with uncertain function. This CDR3 has 15 residues. V gave up 0 bases and J gave up 0 bases, with 9 bases separating them. This chain's CDR3 is CASSQSQDSSYEQYF. The CDR3, as DNA: TGCGCCAGCAGTCAATCTCAGGACAGCTCCTACGAGCAGTACTTC.

J is TRBJ2-7 and V is TRBV7-3, with TRBD1 matching over 8 bases. The V gene's germline CDR1 is SGHTA and CDR2 FQGTGA. Trimming took 4 bases from V and 2 from J; bases not matched to a gene: 4. This CDR3 region has 14 residues. In DNA, the CDR3 is TGTGCCAGCAGCTCAGGACAGGGTGCCTACGAGCAGTACTTC. Translating it yields CASSSGQGAYEQYF.

The genes are TRBV4-2 and TRBJ1-5; possibly TRBD1 for D (5 bases). From germline, CDR1 is LGHNA and CDR2 YNFKEQ. This CDR3 comprises 17 residues. Deletions cut 0 bases from V and 5 bases from J, with 17 bases between. This chain's CDR3 is CASSQDLHRLGDQPQHF. The CDR3 bases are TGTGCCAGCAGCCAAGATCTTCACAGGTTGGGGGATCAGCCCCAGCATTTT.

This rearrangement joins TRBV29-1 to TRBJ2-3; D ambiguous. This CDR3 contains 13 residues. Germline V CDR1 and CDR2: SQVTM, ANQGSEA. V was clipped by 8 bases and J by 3 bases, with 15 bases between them. The CDR3 nucleotides are TGCAGCCTATCCGGGCGCCTGACAGATACGCAGTATTTT. Residues: CSLSGRLTDTQYF.

The rearrangement uses TRBV11-2 and TRBJ2-4; D may be TRBD2 (6 bases). V lost 1 base to trimming and J lost 13 bases, with 11 bases between them. In germline, CDR1 is SGHAT, CDR2 FQNNGV. This CDR3 is 12 amino acids long. The CDR3 sequence: CASSLGGVSQYF. The CDR3 DNA is TGTGCCAGCAGCTTAGGGGGGGTCTCCCAGTACTTC.

This rearrangement joins TRBV5-4 to TRBJ2-3; the D is unclear. Trimming pared 0 bases from V and 10 bases from J, leaving 18 bases between. Germline V gene lookup returns CDR1 SGHNT and CDR2 YYREEE (reference sequence). The CDR3 sequence is 15 residues long. The CDR3 here is CASSLESLAQGAQYF. As DNA, the CDR3 is TGTGCCAGCAGCTTGGAGTCACTCGCCCAAGGTGCGCAGTATTTT.

This sequence joins TRBV10-3 and TRBJ1-2, with D perhaps TRBD1 (5 bases). The V gene lost 3 bases and the J gene lost 2 bases, with 7 bases spanning the gap. Per germline, CDR1 ENHRY and CDR2 SYGVKD. The CDR3 runs to 13 residues. The CDR3 sequence: CAISDRDNYGYTF. CDR3 nucleotides: TGTGCCATCAGTGATCGGGACAACTATGGCTACACCTTC.

The genes are TRBV6-5 and TRBJ2-1, with 10 bases lining up with TRBD2. This CDR3 region has 14 residues. From germline, CDR1 is MNHEY and CDR2 SVGAGI. The V gene end was trimmed by 5 bases and the J gene end by 7 bases; junction bases not matched to a gene: 5. The CDR3 bases are TGTGCCAGCAGTCAGCGGGGGGGCAGGAATGAGCAGTTCTTC. Translated: CASSQRGGRNEQFF.

The V call is TRBV2, the J call TRBJ2-3; D is unclear. CDR1 is SNHLY and CDR2 is FYNNEI in the germline V gene. This CDR3 is 15 amino acids long. V lost 1 base and J 4 bases, leaving 12 bases between the germline ends. The CDR3 loop is CASSEVGFVADTQYF. DNA of the CDR3: TGTGCCAGCAGTGAAGTAGGGTTTGTGGCAGATACGCAGTATTTT.

J is TRBJ2-1 and V is TRBV7-6; no clear D. Germline V lookup: CDR1 SGHVS, CDR2 FNYEAQ. CDR3 length: 13 residues. V lost 0 bases to trimming and J lost 7 bases, with 7 bases between them. CDR3 bases: TGTGCCAGCAGCTTAGCGACTCGGAATGAGCAGTTCTTC. Residues: CASSLATRNEQFF. The full variable domain, rest sourced from reference TRBV7-6 and TRBJ2-1, is GAGVSQSPRYKVTKRGQDVALRCDPISGHVSLYWYRQALGQGPEFLTYFNYEAQQDKSGLPNDRFSAERPEGSISTLTIQRTEQRDSAMYRCASSLATRNEQFFGPGTRLTVL.

This chain connects TRBV18 to TRBJ1-5; no definite D call. Germline V gene lookup returns CDR1 KGHSH and CDR2 LQKENI. The CDR3 spans 16 residues. Trimming shortened V by 6 bases and J by 0 bases, and 15 bases separated the two germline ends. CDR3 in DNA: TGTGCCAGCTCGGGGTCACGGGTGAATAGCAATCAGCCCCAGCATTTT. It specifies CASSGSRVNSNQPQHF.

The V call is TRBV29-1, the J call TRBJ2-3; 9 bases agree with TRBD2. V lost 0 bases and J lost 3; bases outside the gene matches: 7. The CDR3 sequence is 16 residues long. Germline V gene data show CDR1 as SQVTM and CDR2 as ANQGSEA. The chain's CDR3 is CSVEEMGGGATDTQYF. CDR3 DNA: TGCAGCGTTGAAGAGATGGGCGGGGGGGCAACAGATACGCAGTATTTT.

The V call is TRBV7-2, the J call TRBJ2-3; perhaps TRBD2 as D (5 bases). V was trimmed by 0 bases and J by 0 bases, leaving 10 bases between them. The CDR3 consists of 16 residues. Germline CDR1 SGHTA, CDR2 FQGNSA. The CDR3 here is CASSLALDSSTDTQYF. CDR3 in DNA: TGTGCCAGCAGCTTAGCCCTGGACTCTAGCACAGATACGCAGTATTTT. The whole variable domain, filled in from reference TRBV7-2 and TRBJ2-3, reads GAGVSQSPSNKVTEKGKDVELRCDPISGHTALYWYRQSLGQGLEFLIYFQGNSAPDKSGLPSDRFSAERTGGSVSTLTIQRTQQEDSAVYLCASSLALDSSTDTQYFGPGTRLTVL.

The genes are TRBV5-1 and TRBJ1-1; the D is unclear. Trimming stripped 0 bases from V and 8 bases from J, with 17 bases between. The CDR3 covers 15 residues. In germline, CDR1 is SGHRS, CDR2 YFSETQ. CDR3: CASSLDRAYGIEAFF. Written as DNA, the CDR3 is TGCGCCAGCAGCTTGGATCGAGCCTATGGGATCGAAGCTTTCTTT.

This chain uses TRBV4-3 with TRBJ2-5; TRBD1 aligns across 7 bases. This CDR3 spans 14 amino acids. Trimming at V came to 1 base and at J to 6 bases, leaving 5 bases not matched to a gene. The germline V gene encodes CDR1 LGHNA and CDR2 YSLEER. The CDR3 here is CASSQVRGSKTQYF. CDR3 nucleotide sequence: TGCGCCAGCAGCCAAGTCAGGGGGTCCAAGACCCAGTACTTC.

This sequence joins TRBV30 and TRBJ2-5, with 10 bases fitting TRBD1. CDR1 is GTSNPN and CDR2 is SVGIG in the germline V gene (reference sequence). J lost 3 bases, V lost 5 bases, and 0 bases had no gene match. The CDR3 totals 12 residues. CDR3 residues: CAWGTGEETQYF. CDR3 in DNA: TGTGCCTGGGGGACAGGGGAAGAGACCCAGTACTTC.

This chain uses TRBV7-2 with TRBJ2-3; D is unresolved. This CDR3 has 14 amino acids. V was clipped by 2 bases and J by 1 base, with 7 bases between them. From germline, CDR1 is SGHTA and CDR2 FQGNSA. CDR3 bases: TGTGCCAGCAGCTTACTCCGGGGCACAGATACGCAGTATTTT. Protein: CASSLLRGTDTQYF.

The chain's CDR3 is CASSLQGITSGGTDTQYF. CDR3 sequence (DNA): TGTGCCAGCTCACTCCAGGGGATCACTAGCGGTGGCACAGATACGCAGTATTTT. The J gene is TRBJ2-3, the V gene TRBV18; TRBD2 aligns across 8 bases. Germline V lookup: CDR1 KGHSH, CDR2 LQKENI. The CDR3 runs 18 residues. Losses at the gene ends were 4 bases for V and 1 base for J; bases not matched to a gene: 13.

The rearrangement links TRBV2 to TRBJ2-5, with D perhaps matching TRBD2 (5 bases). Germline-derived CDR1 and CDR2 are SNHLY and FYNNEI. The CDR3 has 13 amino acids. V lost 7 bases and J lost 5, with 14 bases in between. CDR3 in amino acids: CASKGGLTETQYF. The DNA for the CDR3 is TGTGCCAGCAAAGGCGGGTTAACGGAGACCCAGTACTTC.

The genes are TRBV5-4 and TRBJ1-2, with 7 positions matching TRBD1. V gave up 0 bases and J gave up 4 bases; unmatched junction bases: 15. This CDR3 is built from 18 residues. Germline values: CDR1 SGHNT, CDR2 YYREEE (reference sequence). In DNA form, the CDR3 reads TGTGCCAGCAGCTTGGCAGCACAAGGGACAGTGAGTCTCTATGGCTACACCTTC. Amino acid sequence: CASSLAAQGTVSLYGYTF. The whole variable domain, remainder taken from reference TRBV5-4 and TRBJ1-2, is ETGVTQSPTHLIKTRGQQVTLRCSSQSGHNTVSWYQQALGQGPQFIFQYYREEENGRGNFPPRFSGLQFPNYSSELNVNALELDDSALYLCASSLAAQGTVSLYGYTFGSGTRLTVV.

In its sample, this clone was seen once. J is TRBJ2-3 and V is TRBV30; a possible D gene is TRBD1 (5 bases). Germline CDR1 and CDR2: GTSNPN and SVGIG (reference sequence). V lost 4 bases to trimming and J lost 3 bases, with 14 bases between them. This CDR3 is 14 amino acids long. The CDR3 coding sequence is TGTGCCTGGAATGTAGCCCAGGGAACAGATACGCAGTATTTT. Amino acids: CAWNVAQGTDTQYF.

The chain has TRBV30 and TRBJ1-1; 7 bases map to TRBD1. J lost 0 bases, V lost 4 bases, and 11 bases had no gene match. The CDR3 consists of 16 residues. Germline V gene data show CDR1 as GTSNPN and CDR2 as SVGIG (reference sequence). In DNA form, the CDR3 reads TGTGCCTGGACGCTATTGGGACAGATCATGAACACTGAAGCTTTCTTT. It yields the protein CAWTLLGQIMNTEAFF.